The next 8 T cell receptor beta chains were all read from a single sample in a study of CD8 T cells in Susac syndrome. A quantity of about 0.45 to 1 ug RNA underwent reverse transcription using random hexamers. Each CDR3 protein gets one entry after TCRdb re-called the immunoSEQ multiplex PCR reads with MiXCR. The data contain about 430,000 distinct CDR3 sequences, more than 80% of them singletons. Sequences were obtained from CD8+ T cells from PBMCs. These receptors were collected from a human donor with multiple sclerosis.

This clonotype has a single count. The gene calls are TRBV12-3 or TRBV12-4 and TRBJ2-6; D is ambiguous. The CDR3 totals 15 residues. The ends were cut back, 7 bases at V and 2 bases at J, with 12 bases in the middle. The CDR3, as DNA: TGTGCCAGCATTAGCTTCCGGGCTGGGGCCAACGTCCTGACTTTC. Translated: CASISFRAGANVLTF.

This chain joins TRBV5-1 and TRBJ2-7; 12 nucleotides line up with TRBD2. This CDR3 comprises 15 residues. Germline CDR1 SGHRS, CDR2 YFSETQ. The ends lost 4 bases at V and 5 bases at J; junction bases unmatched: 7. The CDR3 DNA sequence: TGCGCCAGCAGCCAGGAGACTAGCGGGAGCGACGAGCAGTACTTC. Translating gives CASSQETSGSDEQYF.

Remarks on this clonotype: One junction end does not reproduce the germline sequence, and a read error may be involved. The chain carries TRBV4-1 and TRBJ2-1, with unresolved D. This CDR3 is 13 amino acids long. CDR1 MGHRA and CDR2 YSYEKL come from the germline V gene. CDR3 DNA sequence: TGTGCCAGCAGCCCTGACACTTACAATGAGCAGTTCTTC. Its protein is CASSPDTYNEQFF.

This clonotype was observed a few times. CDR3 nucleotides: TGTGCCAGCAGTTATGACACAGATACGCAGTATTTT. This translates into CASSYDTDTQYF. V usage is TRBV6-5 and J usage is TRBJ2-3; D gene unclear. The CDR3 sequence is 12 residues long. V was clipped by 3 bases and J by 2 bases, with 3 bases between them. Germline V gene data show CDR1 as MNHEY and CDR2 as SVGAGI.

This clonotype has only a few counts. CDR3 residues: CASSSLITGELFF. The CDR3 coding sequence is TGTGCCAGCAGTTCTCTAATCACCGGGGAGCTGTTTTTT. The J gene is TRBJ2-2, the V gene TRBV6-1; D is unresolved. Germline lookup yields CDR1 MNHNS and CDR2 SASEGT. The ends were cut back, 5 bases at V and 4 bases at J, with 8 bases in the middle. The CDR3 extends over 13 amino acids.

The chain employs TRBV27 and TRBJ2-3; D may match TRBD1 or TRBD2 (5 bases each). The germline gives CDR1 MNHEY, CDR2 SMNVEV (reference sequence). The CDR3 consists of 14 residues. The ends were cut back, 8 bases at V and 10 bases at J, with 22 bases in the middle. The CDR3 DNA reads as TGTGCCAGCCTCCAAAGGCCCGGGGCCCTAGCGCAGTATTTT. It encodes CASLQRPGALAQYF.

In its sample, this clonotype was seen once. V gene TRBV5-1 combines with J gene TRBJ1-2; no clear D gene. V was cut by 2 bases and J by 6 bases, with 14 bases left in between. Germline lookup yields CDR1 SGHRS and CDR2 YFSETQ. This CDR3 has 14 amino acids. The DNA for the CDR3 is TGCGCCAGCAGCTTAAGACTGGGATTCAATGGCTACACCTTC. Translated: CASSLRLGFNGYTF.

V usage is TRBV3-1 and J usage is TRBJ1-1; 9 positions match TRBD1. V lost 4 bases, J lost 0 bases, and 3 bases stayed unmatched. Germline V gene data show CDR1 as LGHDT and CDR2 as YNNKEL (reference sequence). The CDR3 has 15 residues. In DNA form, the CDR3 reads TGTGCCAGCAGCCCCGACAGGGGGATGAACACTGAAGCTTTCTTT. Translating gives CASSPDRGMNTEAFF.